These T cell receptor beta chains were read from a single sample in a study of early T cells in non-severe SARS-CoV-2 infection. Using its own MiXCR run on the 5' RACE reads, TCRdb lists one record per CDR3 protein. The profile shows tens of thousands of distinct CDR3 sequences, roughly 7.2% of them singletons. Sequences were obtained from whole blood. Receptors were obtained from an adult who was a healthcare worker with PCR-confirmed SARS-CoV-2 infection or an uninfected control (not recorded which). The CDR3 runs from the conserved cysteine through the conserved F or W. The order of the fields is J gene, D gene, clone size, V gene, CDR3 DNA, CDR3 protein. A D gene is named only where the DNA matches it firmly. The size field is filled for only some rows; it gives once, few, many or a size class.

>TRBJ1-6|NA|few|TRBV3-1
TGTGCCAGCAGCCAAGGGGGGACTTCACCCCTCCACTTT
CASSQGGTSPLHF
>TRBJ2-1|NA|many|TRBV12-3/TRBV12-4
TGTGCCAGCACCCCCGGCGGAGGAACCTACAATGAGCAGTTCTTC
CASTPGGGTYNEQFF
>TRBJ1-5|NA|many|TRBV20-1
TGCAGTGCTAGTCCAGGGGACAATCAGCCCCAGCATTTT
CSASPGDNQPQHF
>TRBJ2-6|NA|NA|TRBV7-3
TGTGCCAGCAGCTTAAAGTATGAGGCCTCTGGGGCCAACGTCCTGACTTTC
CASSLKYEASGANVLTF
>TRBJ1-5|NA|many|TRBV5-1
TGCGCCAGCAGCTTGACGGGGGAGAGCAATCAGCCCCAGCATTTT
CASSLTGESNQPQHF
>TRBJ2-1|NA|NA|TRBV7-9
TGTGCCAGCAGCGGACAATCCTACAATGAGCAGTTCTTC
CASSGQSYNEQFF
>TRBJ2-6|NA|many|TRBV19
TGTGCCACCAACAGAGACTCTGGGGCCAACGTCCTGACTTTC
CATNRDSGANVLTF
>TRBJ1-4|NA|NA|TRBV20-1
TGCAGTGCCAGAAATGGGTTTCAGAGTGAAAAACTGTTTTTT
CSARNGFQSEKLFF
>TRBJ2-7|NA|many|TRBV11-2
TGTGCCAGCAGCTTAGGGTCCGGACAGACCTACGAGCAGTACTTC
CASSLGSGQTYEQYF
>TRBJ2-7|NA|many|TRBV30
TGTGCCTGGAGTGATGGATGGGGACCCCGAAACGAGCAGTACTTC
CAWSDGWGPRNEQYF
>TRBJ1-6|NA|many|TRBV28
TGTGCCAGCACCACAGGGCTGAAACCCCTCCACTTT
CASTTGLKPLHF
>TRBJ2-3|NA|medium-sized|TRBV7-9
TGTGCCAGCAGCTTAGGGGTTGCGGGGGATACGCAGTATTTT
CASSLGVAGDTQYF
>TRBJ2-7|NA|NA|TRBV4-2
TGTGCCAGCAGCCAAGTAGTAGCGTCAGGGACTTACGAGCAGTACTTC
CASSQVVASGTYEQYF
>TRBJ2-3|NA|once|TRBV7-9
TGTGCCAGCAGCTTAATGTCGGGTACGGATACGCAGTATTTT
CASSLMSGTDTQYF
>TRBJ2-5|NA|many|TRBV12-3/TRBV12-4
TGTGCCAGCAGTTCTGGACAGCCAGAGACCCAGTACTTC
CASSSGQPETQYF
>TRBJ2-5|NA|many|TRBV12-2
TGTGCAAGTCGCCTTACTGGACTAGCGGGAGAGCTTGGAGAGACCCAGTACTTC
CASRLTGLAGELGETQYF
>TRBJ2-7|TRBD2|NA|TRBV7-2
TGTGCCAGCAGCTTCGGACTAGCGGGGAATACCTACGAGCAGTACTTC
CASSFGLAGNTYEQYF
>TRBJ2-7|TRBD1|many|TRBV7-2
TGTGCCAGCAGTCATGACAGGGCAGAGGCCTACGAGCAGTACTTC
CASSHDRAEAYEQYF
>TRBJ2-5|NA|many|TRBV12-3/TRBV12-4
TGTGCCAGCAGTCAGGGGGAGACCCAGTACTTC
CASSQGETQYF
>TRBJ1-5|NA|many|TRBV27
TGTGCCAGCAGTTTATCCGCAGGGACCAGCAATCAGCCCCAGCATTTT
CASSLSAGTSNQPQHF
>TRBJ1-2|NA|many|TRBV30
TGTGCCTGGAGTAAAGGGCCTAGGACGTCTGGCTACACCTTC
CAWSKGPRTSGYTF
>TRBJ2-1|NA|many|TRBV4-2
TGTGCCAGCAGCATGACTAGAATGTATGAGCAGTTCTTC
CASSMTRMYEQFF
>TRBJ2-2|NA|many|TRBV7-3
TGTGCCAGCAGCTACGGGGAGCCCGGGGAGCTGTTTTTT
CASSYGEPGELFF
>TRBJ2-5|TRBD1|NA|TRBV6-6
TGTGCCAGCAGTTACGTCGGGACAGGGGCAGAGACCCAGTACTTC
CASSYVGTGAETQYF
>TRBJ2-1|NA|many|TRBV7-9
TGTGCCAGCAGCTTAGCCCTGCTGGAGCAGTTCTTC
CASSLALLEQFF
>TRBJ2-3|NA|many|TRBV29-1
TGCAGCGTTGAGAAGGCAGGGAGAACAGATACGCAGTATTTT
CSVEKAGRTDTQYF
>TRBJ2-1|TRBD1|many|TRBV18
TGTGCCAGCTCTGCCCAGGGGGCCTACAATGAGCAGTTCTTC
CASSAQGAYNEQFF
>TRBJ2-2|NA|many|TRBV7-9
TGTGCCAGCAGCTTAATCACCGGGGAGCTGTTTTTT
CASSLITGELFF
>TRBJ2-1|NA|many|TRBV11-2
TGTGCCAGCGAAGGGGGGGCCGGCGGGAATGAGCAGTTCTTC
CASEGGAGGNEQFF
>TRBJ1-1|NA|many|TRBV7-9
TGTGCCAGCAGCTTTGACAGCACTGAAGCTTTCTTT
CASSFDSTEAFF
>TRBJ2-7|TRBD2|NA|TRBV27
TGTGCCACCCGGGGAGGGATAGGAGAGCAGTACTTC
CATRGGIGEQYF
>TRBJ2-7|TRBD1|few|TRBV20-1
TGCAGTGCTAGATCCAAAGGACAGGGACCCTACGAGCAGTACTTC
CSARSKGQGPYEQYF
>TRBJ1-1|NA|many|TRBV5-5
TGTGCCAGCAACCTCCAGTCGGGGGGCACTGAAGCTTTCTTT
CASNLQSGGTEAFF
>TRBJ2-2|TRBD2|many|TRBV20-1
TGCAGTGCTAGTTTGCGGGGGGCCGGGGAGCTGTTTTTT
CSASLRGAGELFF
>TRBJ2-5|NA|few|TRBV11-2
TGTGCCAGCAGCTTAGGTTCCAGGTCTTCAGGAGAGACCCAGTACTTC
CASSLGSRSSGETQYF
>TRBJ1-4|NA|many|TRBV11-2
TGTGCCAGCAGCCCTAGCAGGTTGGGCAATGAAAAACTGTTTTTT
CASSPSRLGNEKLFF
>TRBJ2-3|NA|NA|TRBV5-5
TGTGCCAGCAGCTTGGGGGTCGAAGGGGATACGCAGTATTTT
CASSLGVEGDTQYF
>TRBJ2-3|NA|many|TRBV21-1
TGTGCCAGCAGCAAACAACCCAGTCTCAACACAGATACGCAGTATTTT
CASSKQPSLNTDTQYF
>TRBJ2-5|NA|many|TRBV18
TGTGCCAGCTCACCGGTGGGGGAGACCCAGTACTTC
CASSPVGETQYF
>TRBJ2-5|NA|many|TRBV12-3/TRBV12-4
TGTGCCAGCAGTTTGGACCAAGAGACCCAGTACTTC
CASSLDQETQYF
>TRBJ2-7|NA|many|TRBV5-1
TGCGCCAGCAGCTTGGCCGGGGTCCACGAGCAGTACTTC
CASSLAGVHEQYF
>TRBJ2-7|TRBD1|many|TRBV20-1
TGCAGTGCTAGAGATCTCGTCAGGGGGAACTACGAGCAGTACTTC
CSARDLVRGNYEQYF
>TRBJ2-1|NA|many|TRBV5-4
TGTGCCAGCGCCCTGGGCCGCAATGAGCAGTTCTTC
CASALGRNEQFF
>TRBJ1-1|TRBD1|many|TRBV29-1
TGCAGCGCAACACAGGGGACTCCTAACACTGAAGCTTTCTTT
CSATQGTPNTEAFF
>TRBJ2-1|NA|many|TRBV29-1
TGCAGCGTTGAGGGCCTTAACAATGAGCAGTTCTTC
CSVEGLNNEQFF
>TRBJ1-1|TRBD1|many|TRBV10-3
TGTGCCATCAGTACAGGGGGTCGCACTGAAGCTTTCTTT
CAISTGGRTEAFF